This record looks at one T cell receptor beta chain sequence and its context. The antigen is undetermined. This entry belongs to a study of shared clonotypes between healthy human individuals. General observations from the study: Approximately 5.1% was the fraction of naive CD4 clonotypes found shared across several donors. It was expected that sequencing depth would affect clonotype sharing among donors. Blood was the sole source, and tissue repertoires probably differ. At large depth, rarefaction still showed sorted-subset sequencing to be incomplete.

Method: immunoSEQ multiplex PCR; TCRdb's copy keeps in-frame clones and lacks some. The sample lists around 690,000 clones; 90% were seen once. The sequencing input was memory CD8+ T cells from PBMCs. Described subset: CD45RO+ cells pooled with CCR7-negative TemRA cells. The source is a man between 18 and 35 years old in good health. Some clones in this sample may be carry-over from other donors' samples.

Here the CDR3 reads CASSFYGVDEAFF. CDR3 nucleotides: TGTGCCAGCAGTTTTTACGGGGTCGACGAAGCTTTCTTT. The chain carries TRBV28 and TRBJ1-1; D is uncertain. The CDR3 loop spans 13 amino acids. V lost 3 bases and J lost 8, with 13 bases in between. CDR1 MDHEN and CDR2 SYDVKM come from the germline V gene.